This TCR beta chain was sequenced in a study of quantifying T cell responses using KT2 cells. Whole-study context: cDNA was made from DNase-treated RNA using alpha and beta constant primers. Estimated efficiency of the T4 ligation step was above 8.5% under optimum conditions.

V was trimmed by 4 bases and J by 5 bases, leaving 5 bases between them. CDR1 and CDR2 (germline): ENHRY, SYGVKD. The CDR3 is 11 amino acids. The table lists this clonotype with a few counts. An oligo carrying a UMI was ligated to the cDNA 3' end. First-round PCR used 3 to 4 cycles and beta primers RC1.1 and RC1.2 covering TRBC1 and TRBC2. TCRdb re-called the UMI-ligation and nested PCR reads through MiXCR, storing one row per CDR3 protein. The data show tens of thousands of distinct CDR3 sequences, roughly 11% seen once. The sequence was collected from a human donor. V gene TRBV10-3 combines with J gene TRBJ1-1; perhaps TRBD1 as D (5 bases). The material sequenced was PBMCs spiked with cells of the T cell clone KT2. The CDR3 DNA reads as TGTGCCATCAGTGGGGGGACTGAAGCTTTCTTT. It codes for CAISGGTEAFF.